The rows below give T cell receptor beta chains drawn from one sample of a study of T cell responses to AZD1222 COVID-19 vaccine. The data were produced by immunoSEQ multiplex PCR, yet TCRdb's version contains in-frame clones alone and is incomplete. The profile shows 130,000 to 150,000 clones, 92% of them singletons. The sequencing used peripheral blood, collected on day 0 of AZD1222 vaccination. These receptors were collected from an adult in good health. The CDR3 runs from the conserved cysteine through the conserved F or W. A D gene is named only where the DNA matches it firmly. The size of a clone is reported for some rows only, either as once, few or many, or as a class for expanded clones.

NA	TRBV19	TRBJ2-3	NA	CATRSGDTQYF	TGTGCCACCCGCTCCGGAGATACGCAGTATTTT
NA	TRBV3-1/TRBV3-2	TRBJ1-3	NA	CASSSRPGPATFSGNTIYF	TGTGCCAGCAGCTCCCGCCCTGGGCCAGCAACTTTCTCTGGAAACACCATATATTTT
NA	TRBV28	TRBJ2-3	NA	CASSFRRNTQYF	TGTGCCAGCAGTTTTAGGCGGAATACGCAGTATTTT
NA	TRBV5-1	TRBJ1-1	NA	CASSRGFGALNEAFF	TGCGCCAGCAGCCGAGGCTTTGGGGCATTAAATGAAGCTTTCTTT
NA	TRBV7-9	TRBJ1-1	NA	CASSLTGSGTEAFF	TGTGCCAGCAGCCTCACAGGGTCGGGGACTGAAGCTTTCTTT
once	TRBV9	TRBJ1-2	TRBD1	CASSNRGSGNYGYTF	TGTGCCAGCAGCAACAGGGGGTCAGGTAACTATGGCTACACCTTC
NA	TRBV6-4	TRBJ2-1	NA	CASSDRWNNEQFF	TGTGCCAGCAGTGATAGGTGGAACAATGAGCAGTTCTTC
NA	TRBV30	TRBJ2-1	TRBD2	CAWSAGTSRYNEQFF	TGTGCCTGGAGTGCCGGGACTAGCAGATACAATGAGCAGTTCTTC
NA	TRBV2	TRBJ1-2	TRBD1	CASSERQGQGGYTF	TGTGCCAGCAGTGAGAGACAGGGCCAGGGGGGCTACACCTTC
NA	TRBV6-2/TRBV6-3	TRBJ2-3	NA	CASSYVGSTDTQYF	TGTGCCAGCAGTTACGTGGGTAGCACAGATACGCAGTATTTT
NA	TRBV5-1	TRBJ2-2	NA	CASSLGFGSNTGELFF	TGCGCCAGCAGCTTGGGGTTTGGGTCCAACACCGGGGAGCTGTTTTTT
NA	TRBV5-1	TRBJ2-5	NA	CASSRNMYQETQYF	TGCGCCAGCAGTCGCAATATGTACCAAGAGACCCAGTACTTC
NA	TRBV5-5	TRBJ1-2	NA	CASSLDWSASYGYTF	TGTGCCAGCAGCTTGGATTGGTCGGCGAGCTATGGCTACACCTTC
once	TRBV3-1/TRBV3-2	TRBJ1-1	NA	CASSQEGVAFF	TGTGCCAGCAGCCAAGAAGGGGTAGCTTTCTTT
NA	TRBV7-8	TRBJ1-2	TRBD1	CASSLGRIRTGLYGYTF	TGTGCCAGCAGCTTAGGCCGGATTAGGACAGGGCTCTATGGCTACACCTTC
NA	TRBV5-1	TRBJ2-1	TRBD2	CASSRTGGIYNEQFF	TGCGCCAGCAGCCGTACGGGGGGTATCTACAATGAGCAGTTCTTC
NA	TRBV7-3	TRBJ2-7	NA	CASSLDSPYEQYF	TGTGCCAGCAGCCTTGACAGCCCCTACGAGCAGTACTTC
NA	TRBV21-1	TRBJ2-3	NA	CASSKGGRGGSDTQYF	TGTGCCAGCAGCAAAGGTGGGCGGGGGGGCTCAGATACGCAGTATTTT
NA	TRBV7-8	TRBJ2-2	NA	CASISKDSGDTGELFF	TGTGCCAGCATCTCTAAGGACAGCGGGGACACCGGGGAGCTGTTTTTT
NA	TRBV15	TRBJ2-3	NA	CATSRVRSRGASVEDTQYF	TGTGCCACCAGCAGAGTTCGCAGTAGGGGGGCTAGCGTAGAAGATACGCAGTATTTT
NA	TRBV6-5	TRBJ1-4	NA	CASSYSSGRMSEKLFF	TGTGCCAGCAGTTACTCGTCCGGGAGAATGAGTGAAAAACTGTTTTTT
NA	TRBV11-2	TRBJ2-3	NA	CASSFRIRGLGDTQYF	TGTGCCAGCAGCTTTCGAATACGGGGGCTCGGAGATACGCAGTATTTT
NA	TRBV6-5	TRBJ1-3	NA	CASRASAGFRNTIYF	TGTGCCAGCAGAGCTAGTGCGGGGTTTAGGAACACCATATATTTT